These 25 T cell receptor beta chains came from one sample sequenced in a study of blood T cell repertoires in COVID-19. The data were produced by immunoSEQ multiplex PCR, yet TCRdb's version contains in-frame clones alone and is incomplete. The profile shows approximately 340,000 clones, approximately 86% of them singletons. The material sequenced was peripheral blood. The origin of the receptors is a man in his thirties or forties with COVID-19, enrolled during active disease.

The chain employs TRBV6-5 and TRBJ1-2; the match to TRBD1 covers 8 bases. Germline-derived CDR1 and CDR2 are MNHEY and SVGAGI. This CDR3 is built from 16 residues. The ends lost 4 bases at V and 8 bases at J; junction bases unmatched: 15. Here the CDR3 reads CASSWSRDRGESGYTF. CDR3 coding DNA: TGTGCCAGCAGTTGGAGTAGAGACAGGGGCGAATCGGGCTACACCTTC.

This chain connects TRBV4-1 to TRBJ1-2; D gene ambiguous. Looked up from germline, CDR1 is MGHRA and CDR2 is YSYEKL. The CDR3 is 14 residues long. V was trimmed by 6 bases and J by 5 bases, leaving 16 bases between them. The CDR3 loop is CASRPTVSIYGYTF. CDR3 DNA: TGCGCCAGCAGACCCACAGTGTCGATTTATGGCTACACCTTC.

This clone was counted a single time. The chain combines TRBV28 with TRBJ2-5; TRBD2 agrees at 7 bases. The germline CDR1 and CDR2 sequences are MDHEN and SYDVKM. V trimming: 2 bases; J trimming: 0 bases; junction bases outside the gene matches: 12. The CDR3 is 18 amino acids. The CDR3 nucleotides read TGTGCCAGCAGTTTAAGGGCTAGCGGAGAACTTTACCAAGAGACCCAGTACTTC. Amino acid sequence: CASSLRASGELYQETQYF.

This CDR3 is CASSYGGGLNSPLHF. The CDR3 region has the DNA TGTGCCAGCAGTTACGGGGGGGGACTCAATTCACCCCTCCACTTT. J is TRBJ1-6 and V is TRBV6-5, with D possibly TRBD1 on 5 matching bases. CDR1 and CDR2 from the germline V gene are MNHEY and SVGAGI. Trimming cost V 2 bases and J 7 bases, with 12 bases left between them. This CDR3 has 15 residues.

The rearrangement uses TRBV3-1 (or the pseudogene TRBV3-2) and TRBJ2-1; the match to TRBD2 covers 10 bases. The CDR3 has 17 amino acids. V trimming: 4 bases; J trimming: 3 bases; junction bases outside the gene matches: 9. Germline CDR1 and CDR2: LGHDT and YNNKEL (reference sequence). CDR3 DNA sequence: TGTGCCAGCAGCCGTCGACTAGCGGGCCGTAACTACAATGAGCAGTTCTTC. Residues: CASSRRLAGRNYNEQFF.

The V call is TRBV6-6, the J call TRBJ2-2; possible D gene TRBD1, 6 bases. The CDR3 has 16 residues. V was pared by 0 bases and J by 3 bases, with 11 bases between. The germline V gene has CDR1 MNHNY and CDR2 SVGAGI (reference sequence). Here the CDR3 DNA reads TGTGCCAGCAGTTACTCGCCAGGGGTGTACACCGGGGAGCTGTTTTTT. Its translation is CASSYSPGVYTGELFF.

The chain uses TRBV30 and TRBJ2-3, with D perhaps matching TRBD2 (6 bases). The CDR3 has 15 amino acids. Germline values: CDR1 GTSNPN, CDR2 SVGIG (reference sequence). V gave up 0 bases and J gave up 2 bases, with 12 bases separating them. The CDR3 sequence is CAWSVSSGDTDTQYF. CDR3 DNA sequence: TGTGCCTGGAGTGTAAGTAGCGGAGACACAGATACGCAGTATTTT. The full variable domain, completed using reference TRBV30 and TRBJ2-3, is SQTIHQWPATLVQPVGSPLSLECTVEGTSNPNLYWYRQAAGRGLQLLFYSVGIGQISSEVPQNLSASRPQDRQFILSSKKLLLSDSGFYLCAWSVSSGDTDTQYFGPGTRLTVL.

The chain recombines TRBV27 with TRBJ1-6; the match to TRBD1 covers 7 bases. The J segment lost 13 bases and the V segment lost 7 bases, leaving 10 bases of the junction unmatched. Germline V gene lookup returns CDR1 MNHEY and CDR2 SMNVEV (reference sequence). The CDR3 covers 13 residues. As DNA, the CDR3 is TGTGCCAGCACAAATCCGACAGGGACGCCCCTCCACTTT. This sequence encodes CASTNPTGTPLHF.

The chain has TRBV27 and TRBJ1-2; 10 bases agree with TRBD1. The CDR3 sequence is 15 residues long. Trimming removed 4 bases from V and 4 bases from J; junction bases left unmatched: 6. Germline loops: CDR1 MNHEY, CDR2 SMNVEV (reference sequence). CDR3 nucleotides: TGTGCCAGCAGTTGGAGGGACAGGGGCGCCTATGGCTACACCTTC. Its translation: CASSWRDRGAYGYTF.

This CDR3 is CASSLEGASGMQYNEQFF. Here the CDR3 DNA reads TGTGCCAGCAGCTTAGAGGGGGCTAGCGGGATGCAGTACAATGAGCAGTTCTTC. The chain carries TRBV11-2 and TRBJ2-1; 9 positions agree with TRBD2. Per germline, CDR1 SGHAT and CDR2 FQNNGV. Germline trimming cut 0 bases from V and 4 bases from J; bases unmatched to any gene: 10. This CDR3 contains 18 residues.

This clone appeared once. The chain couples TRBV29-1 to TRBJ1-2, with 9 positions matching TRBD1. J was trimmed by 5 bases and V by 7 bases; bases with no gene match: 14. Looked up from germline, CDR1 is SQVTM and CDR2 is ANQGSEA. CDR3 length equals 15 residues. The CDR3 bases are TGCAGCGCCCCCGCGGGGGGACAGGGACGTTATGGCTACACCTTC. Protein sequence: CSAPAGGQGRYGYTF.

The CDR3 DNA reads as TGTGCCAGCAGTTTAGTTCGGGAACTGGGAGCTTTCTTT. Its protein product is CASSLVRELGAFF. The chain is built from TRBV12-3 or TRBV12-4 and TRBJ1-1; no reliable D call. Deletions cut 1 base from V and 10 bases from J, with 13 bases between. The CDR3 has 13 residues.

The chain's CDR3 is CASSLEGSTEAFF. CDR3 bases: TGCGCCAGCAGCTTAGAGGGTAGCACTGAAGCTTTCTTT. V and J are TRBV5-1 and TRBJ1-1; D is unclear. Germline V gene sequence: CDR1 SGHRS, CDR2 YFSETQ. Trimming stripped 2 bases from V and 4 bases from J, with 9 bases between. The CDR3 contains 13 residues.

The rearrangement joins TRBV27 to TRBJ2-7; 13 positions match TRBD2. Germline assignment: CDR1 MNHEY and CDR2 SMNVEV (reference sequence). This CDR3 has 18 residues. V gave up 0 bases and J gave up 2 bases; unmatched junction bases: 7. The CDR3 spells CASSLSRLAGGPTYEQYF. The CDR3 DNA reads as TGTGCCAGCAGTTTATCGAGACTAGCGGGAGGCCCCACCTACGAGCAGTACTTC.

The chain joins TRBV5-8 to TRBJ1-1; 7 bases match TRBD1. CDR3 length: 18 residues. CDR1 and CDR2 (germline): SGHTS, YDEGEE. Trimming at V came to 2 bases and at J to 2 bases, leaving 15 bases not matched to a gene. This chain's CDR3 is CASSLFTFTGARNTEAFF. CDR3 nucleotides: TGTGCCAGCAGCTTATTCACCTTTACAGGGGCGCGCAACACTGAAGCTTTCTTT.

This chain uses TRBV7-9 with TRBJ1-1; 8 bases are shared with TRBD1. This CDR3 is 14 amino acids long. Germline CDR1 SEHNR, CDR2 FQNEAQ (reference sequence). V shed 2 bases, J shed 4 bases, and the junction held 3 bases outside the gene matches. Written as DNA, the CDR3 is TGTGCCAGCAGCTTAAATACAGGGGGCACTGAAGCTTTCTTT. This sequence encodes CASSLNTGGTEAFF.

The gene calls are TRBV12-5 and TRBJ2-1; 7 nucleotides align to TRBD2. The CDR3 totals 16 residues. Germline loops: CDR1 LGHNT, CDR2 FRNRAP. V shed 0 bases and J 8 bases; nucleotides not matched to a gene: 10. The CDR3 loop reads CASGLVRGEGLYEQFF. The CDR3 DNA sequence: TGTGCTAGTGGTTTGGTACGGGGGGAGGGCCTTTATGAGCAGTTCTTC. Filled out from reference TRBV12-5 and TRBJ2-1, the complete variable domain reads DARVTQTPRHKVTEMGQEVTMRCQPILGHNTVFWYRQTMMQGLELLAYFRNRAPLDDSGMPKDRFSAEMPDATLATLKIQPSEPRDSAVYFCASGLVRGEGLYEQFFGPGTRLTVL.

This clone was observed a handful of times. The rearrangement uses TRBV6-6 and TRBJ1-1; D is undetermined. Germline V gene data show CDR1 as MNHNY and CDR2 as SVGAGI (reference sequence). Trimming shortened V by 7 bases and J by 2 bases, and 5 bases separated the two germline ends. The CDR3 is made up of 11 amino acids. The CDR3 DNA is TGTGCCAGCACCCTTAACACTGAAGCTTTCTTT. Its translation: CASTLNTEAFF.

This clone was detected once. The chain has TRBV6-5 and TRBJ1-5; TRBD1 matches at 7 bases. V gave up 2 bases and J gave up 6 bases; unmatched junction bases: 7. Germline V lookup: CDR1 MNHEY, CDR2 SVGAGI. The CDR3 spans 15 residues. CDR3 DNA: TGTGCCAGCAGTTACGACGGGACAGCGAGTCAGCCCCAGCATTTT. It codes for CASSYDGTASQPQHF.

V is TRBV9 and J is TRBJ2-2, with 11 bases identical to TRBD1. Per germline, CDR1 SGDLS and CDR2 YYNGEE. The CDR3 extends over 15 amino acids. Trimming took 3 bases from V and 6 from J; bases not matched to a gene: 4. In nucleotides, the CDR3 is TGTGCCAGCAGCGATCGGACAGGGGGCTCCGGGGAGCTGTTTTTT. Its protein product is CASSDRTGGSGELFF.

This clone showed up just once. The genes are TRBV7-9 and TRBJ2-1; tentative D call: TRBD1 (5 bases). The CDR3 consists of 15 residues. Germline values: CDR1 SEHNR, CDR2 FQNEAQ (reference sequence). V was cut by 6 bases and J by 0 bases, with 12 bases left in between. CDR3 region: CASSIGVSSYNEQFF. CDR3 DNA sequence: TGTGCCAGCAGTATAGGGGTGAGCTCCTACAATGAGCAGTTCTTC.

The chain couples TRBV7-2 to TRBJ2-7; D is unclear. Trimming stripped 1 base from V and 1 base from J, with 8 bases between. Germline V gene data show CDR1 as SGHTA and CDR2 as FQGNSA. This CDR3 region has 14 residues. The CDR3 nucleotides are TGTGCCAGCAGCTTAGGGGCCGATTCCTACGAGCAGTACTTC. Encoded protein: CASSLGADSYEQYF.

This chain links TRBV4-1 with TRBJ1-1, with 10 positions matching TRBD1. J was trimmed by 6 bases and V by 3 bases; bases with no gene match: 10. Germline CDR1 reads MGHRA; CDR2 reads YSYEKL. This CDR3 has 16 residues. CDR3 sequence: CASSHRLGQGEAEAFF. CDR3 in DNA: TGCGCCAGCAGCCATCGACTTGGACAGGGGGAGGCTGAAGCTTTCTTT.

This clone is a singleton in its sample. This sequence joins TRBV27 and TRBJ2-1; TRBD2 agrees at 8 bases. The germline CDR1 and CDR2 sequences are MNHEY and SMNVEV (reference sequence). The junction had 14 bases not matched to a gene; V was cut back by 2 bases and J by 2 bases. This CDR3 comprises 19 residues. The CDR3 here is CASSLGAGALAAAYNEQFF. CDR3 DNA: TGTGCCAGCAGTTTAGGAGCGGGAGCTTTAGCCGCAGCCTACAATGAGCAGTTCTTC.

V is TRBV25-1 and J is TRBJ2-1, with a tentative D call TRBD1 (5 bases). Trimming took 4 bases from V and 15 from J, leaving 13 bases between them. Looked up from germline, CDR1 is MGHDK and CDR2 is SYGVNS. CDR3 length: 11 residues. The CDR3 DNA sequence: TGTGCCAGCAGTGCTGGGGCTGATACGTTCTTC. Its translation is CASSAGADTFF.